One sample yielded the 32 T cell receptor beta chains listed below, sequenced in a study of high-grade serous ovarian cancer treatment subgroups. The repertoire was sequenced with immunoSEQ multiplex PCR; TCRdb's copy has only in-frame clones and lacks some. The sample comprises under 750 clones, approximately 84% of which are singletons, and around 10% rests with the top ten. The tumor samples were collected prior to definitive surgery or chemotherapy. What was sequenced was tumor tissue. Every receptor here comes from a human donor with high-grade serous ovarian cancer.

The CDR3 spells CASTPMGGTEAFF. CDR3 nucleotide sequence: TGTGCCAGCACCCCAATGGGAGGGACTGAAGCTTTCTTT. This chain uses TRBV7-9 with TRBJ1-1, with no clear D. This CDR3 is built from 13 residues. With 7 bases removed from V and 5 bases from J, the gap between germline ends came to 14 bases. The V gene's germline CDR1 is SEHNR and CDR2 FQNEAQ (reference sequence).

V and J are TRBV30 and TRBJ1-2, with D possibly TRBD1 on 6 matching bases. Deletions cut 2 bases from V and 0 bases from J, with 13 bases between. The CDR3 contains 15 residues. From germline, CDR1 is GTSNPN and CDR2 SVGIG (reference sequence). CDR3 bases: TGTGCCTGGAGTTCTGGGAGGGGGGCTAACTATGGCTACACCTTC. Its protein is CAWSSGRGANYGYTF.

This clone has just a few counts. The rearrangement joins TRBV30 to TRBJ1-1; tentatively, D is TRBD1 (5 bases). The CDR3 covers 12 residues. Germline-derived CDR1 and CDR2 are GTSNPN and SVGIG (reference sequence). Between the trimmed V and J ends, which lost 0 bases and 5 bases, there was a span of 7 bases. The CDR3 loop reads CAWSVGGTEAFF. For the CDR3, the DNA is TGTGCCTGGAGTGTGGGGGGAACTGAAGCTTTCTTT.

V usage is TRBV7-2 and J usage is TRBJ2-7; tentative D call: TRBD2 (5 bases). There are 14 residues in the CDR3. The germline CDR1 and CDR2 sequences are SGHTA and FQGNSA. Trimming cost V 3 bases and J 1 base, with 10 bases left between them. DNA for the CDR3: TGTGCCAGCAGCTTTATTACGGGATCCTACGAGCAGTACTTC. Protein sequence: CASSFITGSYEQYF.

The chain joins TRBV27 to TRBJ1-1; no definite D call. Germline CDR1 reads MNHEY; CDR2 reads SMNVEV (reference sequence). V lost 1 base, J lost 4 bases, and 13 bases lay in between. CDR3 length equals 15 residues. CDR3: CASSLFGVGITEAFF. CDR3 nucleotide sequence: TGTGCCAGCAGTTTATTCGGAGTGGGGATCACTGAAGCTTTCTTT.

As DNA, the CDR3 is TGTGCCACTAAACCCACTACAGCGAACTATGGCTACACCTTC. It yields the protein CATKPTTANYGYTF. The genes are TRBV10-3 and TRBJ1-2; D not resolved. The germline V gene has CDR1 ENHRY and CDR2 SYGVKD. There are 14 residues in the CDR3. Trimming took off 10 bases at V and 2 bases at J, with 17 bases between the two ends.

The V and J genes are TRBV6-6 and TRBJ1-1; TRBD1 matches at 7 bases. The CDR3 extends over 13 amino acids. The J segment lost 1 base and the V segment lost 6 bases, leaving 2 bases of the junction unmatched. CDR1 is MNHNY and CDR2 is SVGAGI in the germline V gene (reference sequence). CDR3 sequence reads: CASSGDRNTEAFF. In DNA, the CDR3 is TGTGCCAGCAGCGGGGACAGGAACACTGAAGCTTTCTTT.

V and J are TRBV7-2 and TRBJ2-5; D gene unclear. V lost 3 bases and J lost 4, with 12 bases in between. CDR3 length: 14 amino acids. Germline V gene lookup returns CDR1 SGHTA and CDR2 FQGNSA. The CDR3: CASSLFNLGETQYF. CDR3 DNA: TGTGCCAGCAGCTTGTTCAATCTCGGAGAGACCCAGTACTTC.

The CDR3 sequence: CASSTPSGGAREQYF. The CDR3 nucleotides read TGTGCCAGCAGTACACCTAGCGGGGGGGCTAGGGAGCAGTACTTC. The chain joins TRBV28 to TRBJ2-7, with 12 bases fitting TRBD2. The V segment lost 5 bases and the J segment 7 bases; nucleotides outside the gene matches: 9. CDR3 length: 15 amino acids. In germline, CDR1 is MDHEN, CDR2 SYDVKM.

V and J are TRBV7-2 and TRBJ1-3; 7 bases agree with TRBD1. The ends lost 5 bases at V and 9 bases at J; junction bases unmatched: 4. The CDR3 has 12 amino acids. Germline values: CDR1 SGHTA, CDR2 FQGNSA. CDR3 DNA: TGTGCCAGCAGCGCAACAGGGGCCACCATATATTTT. The encoded protein is CASSATGATIYF.

The chain has TRBV21-1 and TRBJ1-2. TRBV21-1 is a documented pseudogene. This CDR3 comprises 12 residues. DNA for the CDR3: TGTGCCAGCGGGGGGGGGCTGCTTGGCTACACCTTC. Its protein product is CASGGGLLGYTF.

The chain joins TRBV11-3 to TRBJ1-2; unclear D gene. Germline assignment: CDR1 SGHNT and CDR2 YENEEA. V was clipped by 5 bases and J by 4 bases, with 11 bases between them. The CDR3 contains 13 residues. CDR3 nucleotides: TGTGCCAGCAGCCTCACGGGCCCCTATGGCTACACCTTC. It codes for CASSLTGPYGYTF.

The rearrangement links TRBV6-1 to TRBJ2-2; the D gene could be TRBD1 or TRBD2 (6 bases each). The CDR3 spans 14 residues. In germline, CDR1 is MNHNS, CDR2 SASEGT. V lost 3 bases and J lost 7, with 12 bases in between. CDR3 amino acids: CASSEAGEVGELFF. CDR3 DNA sequence: TGTGCCAGCAGTGAGGCAGGGGAGGTCGGGGAGCTGTTTTTT.

This clone was seen more than once but under ten times. This chain links TRBV5-4 with TRBJ1-4; D gene uncertain. Looked up from germline, CDR1 is SGHNT and CDR2 is YYREEE (reference sequence). CDR3 length: 12 residues. V was shortened by 1 base and J by 8 bases, with 6 bases between the two germline ends. The CDR3 sequence is CASSLPGEKLFF. CDR3 DNA: TGTGCCAGCAGCTTGCCGGGCGAAAAACTGTTTTTT. Using reference TRBV5-4 and TRBJ1-4 for the parts outside the CDR3, the full variable domain is ETGVTQSPTHLIKTRGQQVTLRCSSQSGHNTVSWYQQALGQGPQFIFQYYREEENGRGNFPPRFSGLQFPNYSSELNVNALELDDSALYLCASSLPGEKLFFGSGTQLSVL.

The rearrangement joins TRBV6-4 to TRBJ2-3; perhaps TRBD2 as D (6 bases). The V end lost 4 bases, the J end lost 0 bases, and 14 bases lay between the germline ends. The CDR3 consists of 16 residues. CDR1 and CDR2 (germline): MRHNA, SNTAGT. The CDR3 DNA reads TGTGCCAGCAGTGGATCGGGGGAATTCAGCACAGATACGCAGTATTTT. As protein: CASSGSGEFSTDTQYF.

This clone appeared once. The junction departs from the called germline gene at one end, perhaps through a read error. V and J are TRBV4-1 and TRBJ2-1; the D is unclear. This CDR3 has 13 amino acids. Germline values: CDR1 MGHRA, CDR2 YSYEKL. CDR3 residues: CASSQVASNEQFF. In nucleotides, the CDR3 is TGCGCCAGCAGTCAAGTGGCGAGTAATGAGCAGTTCTTC.

A few counts support this clone. The CDR3 region is CASSYGAKETQYF. The CDR3 region has the DNA TGTGCCAGCAGTTACGGGGCGAAAGAGACCCAGTACTTC. The chain carries TRBV6-5 and TRBJ2-5; TRBD1 is a possible D gene (5 bases). V lost 2 bases and J 3 bases, leaving 7 bases between the germline ends. Germline values: CDR1 MNHEY, CDR2 SVGAGI. CDR3 length: 13 amino acids.

The chain employs TRBV7-3 and TRBJ2-6; no definite D call. The CDR3 runs 13 residues. Trimming pared 2 bases from V and 2 bases from J, leaving 1 base between. The germline CDR1 and CDR2 sequences are SGHTA and FQGTGA. CDR3 region: CASSLAGANVLTF. CDR3 coding DNA: TGTGCCAGCAGCTTAGCTGGGGCCAACGTCCTGACTTTC.

The CDR3 DNA follows: TGTGCCAGTAGTACCCCCGGGAGCGGCGCAGATACGCAGTATTTT. Protein: CASSTPGSGADTQYF. J is TRBJ2-3 and V is TRBV19; D possibly corresponds to TRBD2 (6 bases). The germline CDR1 and CDR2 sequences are LNHDA and SQIVND (reference sequence). V lost 4 bases, J lost 4 bases, and 15 bases lay in between. This CDR3 has 15 residues.

The chain carries TRBV11-2 and TRBJ1-6; D remains unclear. The germline gives CDR1 SGHAT, CDR2 FQNNGV. This CDR3 region has 14 residues. V lost 2 bases and J 10 bases, leaving 12 bases between the germline ends. The CDR3: CASSLITGRSPLHF. CDR3 DNA: TGTGCCAGCAGCTTAATCACGGGCCGATCACCCCTCCACTTT. The whole variable domain, remainder taken from reference TRBV11-2 and TRBJ1-6, is EAGVAQSPRYKIIEKRQSVAFWCNPISGHATLYWYQQILGQGPKLLIQFQNNGVVDDSQLPKDRFSAERLKGVDSTLKIQPAKLEDSAVYLCASSLITGRSPLHFGNGTRLTVT.

This clone was counted a single time. The chain has TRBV6-4 and TRBJ2-2; D ambiguous. In germline, CDR1 is MRHNA, CDR2 SNTAGT. V was pared by 3 bases and J by 0 bases, with 2 bases between. The length of the CDR3 is 13 residues. The CDR3 coding sequence is TGTGCCAGCAGTGAGTCGAACACCGGGGAGCTGTTTTTT. This encodes CASSESNTGELFF.

This clone is a singleton in its sample. The chain has TRBV7-3 and TRBJ2-1; D is perhaps TRBD2 (6 bases). CDR1 and CDR2 (germline): SGHTA, FQGTGA. The CDR3 contains 15 residues. Trimming left V 0 bases short and J 3 bases short, with 9 bases between. The CDR3 here is CASSLTRRGYNEQFF. The CDR3 DNA follows: TGTGCCAGCAGCTTAACTAGGCGGGGCTACAATGAGCAGTTCTTC.

This rearrangement joins TRBV9 to TRBJ1-6; maybe TRBD1 (5 bases). There are 13 residues in the CDR3. Germline-derived CDR1 and CDR2 are SGDLS and YYNGEE. V lost 0 bases and J 10 bases, leaving 8 bases between the germline ends. CDR3 region: CASSVAGASPLHF. DNA of the CDR3: TGTGCCAGCAGCGTAGCCGGGGCGTCACCCCTCCACTTT.

The gene calls are TRBV5-5 and TRBJ1-1; perhaps TRBD1 as D (5 bases). Germline lookup yields CDR1 SGHKS and CDR2 YYEKEE (reference sequence). The V and J ends lost 1 base and 6 bases respectively, with 7 bases between them. CDR3 length: 12 amino acids. The CDR3 DNA is TGTGCCAGCAGCTTGCTAGGGGCTGAAGCTTTCTTT. This codes for CASSLLGAEAFF.

A single count supports this clone. The chain carries TRBV2 and TRBJ2-1, with D perhaps given as TRBD1 or TRBD2 (5 bases each). This CDR3 contains 15 residues. The V gene's germline CDR1 is SNHLY and CDR2 FYNNEI. Trimming pared 3 bases from V and 2 bases from J, leaving 11 bases between. This CDR3 reads CASSDPGRAYNEQFF. The CDR3 DNA sequence: TGTGCCAGCAGTGACCCGGGACGGGCCTACAATGAGCAGTTCTTC.

The J gene is TRBJ1-6, the V gene TRBV19; 9 nucleotides line up with TRBD1. With 7 bases clipped from V and 10 bases from J, the junction kept 8 bases outside the gene matches. The CDR3 is 14 amino acids. Per germline, CDR1 LNHDA and CDR2 SQIVND (reference sequence). The CDR3 DNA sequence: TGTGCCAGTACCAAACGGGACAGGGTATCACCCCTCCACTTT. Translated, it gives CASTKRDRVSPLHF. Looking up the rest from reference TRBV19 and TRBJ1-6 gives the full variable domain: DGGITQSPKYLFRKEGQNVTLSCEQNLNHDAMYWYRQDPGQGLRLIYYSQIVNDFQKGDIAEGYSVSREKKESFPLTVTSAQKNPTAFYLCASTKRDRVSPLHFGNGTRLTVT.

V usage is TRBV5-6 and J usage is TRBJ2-7, with D perhaps TRBD1 (5 bases). Germline V gene data show CDR1 as SGHDT and CDR2 as YYEEEE. The CDR3 consists of 14 residues. V lost 0 bases and J 7 bases, leaving 14 bases between the germline ends. As DNA, the CDR3 is TGTGCCAGCAGCTTGGTTCTAGAGGCAGGGGAGCAGTACTTC. Amino acid sequence: CASSLVLEAGEQYF.

The rearrangement uses TRBV28 and TRBJ1-1, with D hard to call. Looked up from germline, CDR1 is MDHEN and CDR2 is SYDVKM. The CDR3 loop spans 14 amino acids. Trimming left V 7 bases short and J 4 bases short, with 16 bases between. The CDR3 spells CASTPASSGTEAFF. In DNA, the CDR3 is TGTGCCAGCACCCCTGCCAGTTCGGGCACTGAAGCTTTCTTT.

The V and J genes are TRBV7-2 and TRBJ1-6; a weak D match, TRBD1 (5 bases). Looked up from germline, CDR1 is SGHTA and CDR2 is FQGNSA. Trimming removed 1 base at V and 9 bases at J, with 13 bases between. The CDR3 has 15 residues. The CDR3 protein is CASSLGGGLSSPLHF. The CDR3, as DNA: TGTGCCAGCAGCTTAGGGGGGGGGTTAAGTTCACCCCTCCACTTT.

V and J are TRBV6-5 and TRBJ2-2; maybe TRBD2 (6 bases). Germline V lookup: CDR1 MNHEY, CDR2 SVGAGI. This CDR3 contains 15 residues. Trimming stripped 4 bases from V and 6 bases from J, with 15 bases between. The CDR3 sequence: CASSSDWGGAGELFF. The CDR3 DNA reads as TGTGCCAGCAGTTCAGATTGGGGCGGGGCCGGGGAGCTGTTTTTT.

This clone was picked up one time. This chain connects TRBV6-5 to TRBJ2-7; D is uncertain. In germline, CDR1 is MNHEY, CDR2 SVGAGI. The CDR3 length is 14 residues. V lost 5 bases to trimming and J lost 3 bases, with 14 bases between them. Written as DNA, the CDR3 is TGTGCCAGCAGTCCCGGGCCTAACCACTACGAGCAGTACTTC. Translated, it gives CASSPGPNHYEQYF.

This clone appeared a few times. The V gene is TRBV12-5, the J gene TRBJ2-7; D remains ambiguous. Germline assignment: CDR1 LGHNT and CDR2 FRNRAP. V was cut by 5 bases and J by 4 bases, with 15 bases left in between. The CDR3 sequence is 14 residues long. CDR3 coding DNA: TGTGCTAGTGGTCCCCAAGGTAGCTTGTACGAGCAGTACTTC. It encodes CASGPQGSLYEQYF.